One and the same sample provided the 29 T cell receptor beta chains below, sequenced in a study of Graves' ophthalmopathy and Graves' hyperthyroidism. RNA transcripts yielded amplified TCR beta CDR3 regions. First-round RT-PCR employed HTBI primers, with a second-round multiplex PCR after it. One entry per CDR3 protein results from TCRdb running MiXCR on the multiplex PCR reads. The sample lists some 370,000 distinct CDR3 sequences, 15% to 20% occurring once. Sample: peripheral blood. The origin of the receptors is an adult woman with stable Graves' hyperthyroidism.

This CDR3 reads CASSAGTGMSNQPQHF. DNA of the CDR3: TGTGCCAGCAGTGCCGGGACAGGGATGAGCAATCAGCCCCAGCATTTT. The chain uses TRBV6-2 or TRBV6-3 and TRBJ1-5; TRBD1 aligns across 9 bases. The CDR3 sequence is 16 residues long. V was pared by 5 bases and J by 1 base, with 6 bases of the junction left unmatched. Looked up from germline, CDR1 is MNHEY and CDR2 is SVGEGT.

In its sample, this clonotype was seen many times. The V call is TRBV6-2 or TRBV6-3, the J call TRBJ1-5; possibly TRBD1 for D (5 bases). In germline, CDR1 is MNHEY, CDR2 SVGEGT. V dropped 5 bases and J dropped 0 bases, with 11 bases sitting between them. The CDR3 runs to 15 residues. The DNA of the CDR3 is TGTGCCAGCAGTGGGACGGCTTATAGCAATCAGCCCCAGCATTTT. Protein sequence: CASSGTAYSNQPQHF.

This clonotype was recorded at least ten times. The gene calls are TRBV4-1 and TRBJ2-7; D is unresolved. Between the trimmed V and J ends, which lost 1 base and 3 bases, there was a span of 10 bases. Germline CDR1 is MGHRA and CDR2 is YSYEKL. The CDR3 has 14 residues. This CDR3 is CASSQGRKGYEQYF. CDR3 nucleotides: TGCGCCAGCAGCCAAGGACGAAAGGGCTACGAGCAGTACTTC.

This clonotype was detected only a few times. The chain has TRBV18 and TRBJ2-7, with D possibly being TRBD1 or TRBD2 (5 bases each). V was cut by 0 bases and J by 4 bases, with 10 bases left in between. The germline CDR1 and CDR2 sequences are KGHSH and LQKENI. The CDR3 has 14 residues. CDR3 protein: CASSPPSGLYEQYF. The CDR3, as DNA: TGTGCCAGCTCACCACCGTCGGGGCTGTACGAGCAGTACTTC.

J is TRBJ2-7 and V is TRBV4-1, with 12 bases fitting TRBD2. The CDR3 length is 16 residues. V lost 3 bases and J lost 3; bases outside the gene matches: 6. Germline V gene data show CDR1 as MGHRA and CDR2 as YSYEKL. The CDR3 coding sequence is TGCGCCAGCAGCCAGCTGACTAGCGGGAGTGGCTACGAGCAGTACTTC. It specifies CASSQLTSGSGYEQYF.

This clonotype was found a few times. CDR3 residues: CASSLWSANRQETQYF. CDR3 nucleotide sequence: TGTGCCAGCAGCTTATGGTCAGCGAACCGACAAGAGACCCAGTACTTC. This rearrangement joins TRBV7-2 to TRBJ2-5; D remains ambiguous. Germline V gene sequence: CDR1 SGHTA, CDR2 FQGNSA. The CDR3 extends over 16 amino acids. V was shortened by 2 bases and J by 2 bases, with 15 bases between the two germline ends.

This clonotype occurred once. The chain carries TRBV19 and TRBJ1-5; D is uncertain. Between the trimmed V and J ends, which lost 7 bases and 3 bases, there was a span of 13 bases. Looked up from germline, CDR1 is LNHDA and CDR2 is SQIVND (reference sequence). This CDR3 is 14 amino acids long. The CDR3, as DNA: TGTGCCAGTATGGATGGGCCATTCAATCAGCCCCAGCATTTT. Translated, it gives CASMDGPFNQPQHF. The full variable domain, rest sourced from reference TRBV19 and TRBJ1-5, is DGGITQSPKYLFRKEGQNVTLSCEQNLNHDAMYWYRQDPGQGLRLIYYSQIVNDFQKGDIAEGYSVSREKKESFPLTVTSAQKNPTAFYLCASMDGPFNQPQHFGDGTRLSIL.

This clonotype was found many times. CDR3 residues: CASSIGTGSTGELFF. CDR3 sequence (DNA): TGCGCCAGCAGCATCGGGACAGGGTCCACCGGGGAGCTGTTTTTT. The genes are TRBV5-1 and TRBJ2-2; TRBD1 aligns across 9 bases. The CDR3 extends over 15 amino acids. Looked up from germline, CDR1 is SGHRS and CDR2 is YFSETQ. J lost 4 bases, V lost 4 bases, and 5 bases had no gene match.

This clonotype came up many times. This rearrangement joins TRBV6-1 to TRBJ1-2; unclear D gene. The germline gives CDR1 MNHNS, CDR2 SASEGT. Trimming shortened V by 8 bases and J by 5 bases, and 18 bases separated the two germline ends. This CDR3 contains 14 residues. CDR3 region: CASRRAIPSYGYTF. The CDR3 DNA is TGTGCCAGCCGGAGAGCCATCCCTTCATATGGCTACACCTTC.

This clonotype occurred many times. The chain couples TRBV15 to TRBJ2-7, with D maybe TRBD2 (6 bases). The V gene lost 0 bases and the J gene lost 3 bases, with 15 bases spanning the gap. CDR3 length: 16 amino acids. CDR1 is LNHNV, CDR2 YYDKDF, per germline (reference sequence). The CDR3 here is CATSRDSGDRNYEQYF. In nucleotides, the CDR3 is TGTGCCACCAGCAGAGATAGCGGAGACAGAAACTACGAGCAGTACTTC.

In its sample, this clonotype was seen many times. The chain joins TRBV11-2 to TRBJ2-5, with 10 bases lining up with TRBD2. The CDR3 totals 16 residues. CDR1 is SGHAT, CDR2 FQNNGV, per germline. Germline trimming cut 5 bases from V and 4 bases from J; bases unmatched to any gene: 10. The DNA of the CDR3 is TGTGCCAGCAGCAAGGGAGTAGCGGGAGGCATAGAGACCCAGTACTTC. Translation: CASSKGVAGGIETQYF.

The sample holds a few counts of this clonotype. Sequence at one end of the junction differs from germline and may be a read error. The chain joins TRBV4-1 to TRBJ2-7; 7 bases fit TRBD1. In germline, CDR1 is MGHRA, CDR2 YSYEKL. CDR3 length: 15 residues. The CDR3 coding sequence is TGCGTCAGCAGCCAAGTCCGGGACAGTAACTACGAGCAGTACTTC. Translated: CVSSQVRDSNYEQYF.

This clonotype came up many times. This sequence joins TRBV27 and TRBJ2-6; D not resolved. The CDR3 length is 13 residues. Trimming pared 3 bases from V and 3 bases from J, leaving 3 bases between. The germline CDR1 and CDR2 sequences are MNHEY and SMNVEV (reference sequence). The CDR3 is CASSFHGANVLTF. The CDR3 DNA follows: TGTGCCAGCAGTTTCCATGGGGCCAACGTCCTGACTTTC.

This clonotype came up many times. V usage is TRBV2 and J usage is TRBJ1-1, with D possibly matching TRBD1 (6 bases). The CDR3 loop spans 13 amino acids. V was clipped by 8 bases and J by 1 base, with 11 bases between them. From germline, CDR1 is SNHLY and CDR2 FYNNEI. The CDR3 DNA reads as TGTGCCAGCCGCCGGGACACGAACACTGAAGCTTTCTTT. Translated, it gives CASRRDTNTEAFF.

This clonotype appeared many times. The DNA for the CDR3 is TGCAGCGGAAGGACAGGGGGAAACACCATATATTTT. It yields the protein CSGRTGGNTIYF. This chain connects TRBV29-1 to TRBJ1-3, with 8 positions matching TRBD1. Per germline, CDR1 SQVTM and CDR2 ANQGSEA. There are 12 residues in the CDR3. With V trimmed by 7 bases and J by 4 bases, 3 bases remained unmatched.

The chain has TRBV30 and TRBJ2-7; TRBD2 might be the D (6 bases). This CDR3 is 11 amino acids long. Germline CDR1 GTSNPN, CDR2 SVGIG (reference sequence). CDR3: CAWGVSYEQYF. The CDR3 nucleotides are TGTGCTTGGGGGGTCTCCTACGAGCAGTACTTC.

This clonotype was recorded many times. This rearrangement joins TRBV6-2 or TRBV6-3 to TRBJ2-7; weak D call: TRBD1 (7 bases). Trimming pared 2 bases from V and 4 bases from J, leaving 12 bases between. Germline CDR1 reads MNHEY; CDR2 reads SVGEGT. The CDR3 sequence is 14 residues long. The CDR3 sequence: CASSYPRGTYEQYF. CDR3 coding DNA: TGTGCCAGCAGTTACCCCAGGGGGACTTACGAGCAGTACTTC.

This clonotype was observed a few times. At one end, the junction sequence differs from germline, possibly due to a read error. The rearrangement links TRBV12-3 or TRBV12-4 to TRBJ1-2, with D perhaps matching TRBD1 (5 bases). The CDR3 is 15 residues long. CDR3 in amino acids: CASRGTGSHFYGCTF. The DNA for the CDR3 is TGTGCCAGCAGGGGAACAGGCTCCCATTTCTATGGCTGCACCTTC.

This clonotype was detected ten times or more. This chain joins TRBV19 and TRBJ2-5; no firm D call. V was cut by 10 bases and J by 10 bases, with 13 bases left in between. Germline loops: CDR1 LNHDA, CDR2 SQIVND (reference sequence). The CDR3 length is 10 residues. The CDR3 DNA reads TGTGCCACCCCAGACTCTGGCCAGTACTTC. It translates to CATPDSGQYF.

This clonotype showed up many times. The chain recombines TRBV12-3 or TRBV12-4 with TRBJ2-7; TRBD1 aligns across 8 bases. CDR3 length: 15 residues. Unmatched junction bases numbered 9, after V lost 5 bases and J lost 3 bases. CDR3: CASSPRQGLGYEQYF. The CDR3 DNA reads TGTGCCAGCAGTCCACGACAGGGGCTGGGCTACGAGCAGTACTTC.

The table lists this clonotype with many counts. The chain employs TRBV6-1 and TRBJ2-7; D not certain. This CDR3 contains 12 residues. Germline CDR1 reads MNHNS; CDR2 reads SASEGT. The V and J ends lost 6 bases and 3 bases respectively, with 9 bases between them. The CDR3 DNA is TGTGCCAGCAGGGGGAATAACTACGAGCAGTACTTC. This codes for CASRGNNYEQYF.

In regard to this clonotype: This may be a read error, as it is one base from a much larger clone. The chain uses TRBV12-3 or TRBV12-4 and TRBJ1-5, with 7 bases lining up with TRBD1. The length of the CDR3 is 13 residues. CDR3 sequence reads: CSSSTQGGQPQHF. The CDR3 bases are TGTTCCAGCAGTACCCAGGGGGGTCAGCCCCAGCATTTT.

This clonotype was seen more than once but under ten times. The chain recombines TRBV4-3 with TRBJ1-1; D ambiguous. The germline gives CDR1 LGHNA, CDR2 YSLEER. Trimming removed 3 bases from V and 1 base from J, with 6 bases in between. This CDR3 spans 13 amino acids. The CDR3 DNA follows: TGCGCCAGCAGCCAGGTCGAGAACACTGAAGCTTTCTTT. As protein: CASSQVENTEAFF.

The chain joins TRBV6-2 or TRBV6-3 to TRBJ2-7; 7 nucleotides agree with TRBD2. The length of the CDR3 is 14 residues. Germline assignment: CDR1 MNHEY and CDR2 SVGEGT. Germline trimming cut 2 bases from V and 5 bases from J; bases unmatched to any gene: 6. The CDR3, as DNA: TGTGCCAGCAGTTACCGTCCGACTAGCCACGAGCAGTACTTC. Its translation is CASSYRPTSHEQYF.

The J gene is TRBJ1-2, the V gene TRBV5-1, with 8 nucleotides matching TRBD1. This CDR3 contains 14 residues. Germline loops: CDR1 SGHRS, CDR2 YFSETQ. V gave up 4 bases and J gave up 6 bases; unmatched junction bases: 8. The CDR3 here is CASSPGQGGDGYTF. CDR3 coding DNA: TGCGCCAGCAGCCCTGGACAGGGTGGAGATGGCTACACCTTC.

CDR3 in amino acids: CASGKIEQYF. CDR3 bases: TGTGCCAGCGGGAAGATAGAACAGTACTTC. The rearrangement links TRBV6-2 or TRBV6-3 to TRBJ2-4; no clear D. V lost 8 bases, J lost 13 bases, and 12 bases lay in between. The germline CDR1 and CDR2 sequences are MNHEY and SVGEGT. The CDR3 is 10 amino acids.

In its sample, this clonotype was seen many times. V and J are TRBV30 and TRBJ1-5, with 10 bases aligning to TRBD1. J was trimmed by 6 bases and V by 3 bases; bases with no gene match: 8. The CDR3 sequence is 15 residues long. Germline assignment: CDR1 GTSNPN and CDR2 SVGIG (reference sequence). CDR3 nucleotide sequence: TGTGCCTGGAGCGCCGCCGGGACAGGGGTTCAGCCCCAGCATTTT. Protein sequence: CAWSAAGTGVQPQHF.

The chain combines TRBV2 with TRBJ2-3; 7 bases map to TRBD1. Germline lookup yields CDR1 SNHLY and CDR2 FYNNEI. The CDR3 runs 13 residues. V gave up 7 bases and J gave up 1 base; unmatched junction bases: 2. The CDR3 loop reads CASKGARTDTQYF. The CDR3 DNA reads as TGTGCCAGCAAGGGGGCCCGCACAGATACGCAGTATTTT.

V usage is TRBV6-1 and J usage is TRBJ1-5, with D perhaps matching TRBD1 (5 bases). Per the germline V gene, CDR1 is MNHNS and CDR2 is SASEGT. The CDR3 has 13 residues. The V end was cut by 2 bases, the J end by 7 bases, with 9 bases between. CDR3 coding DNA: TGTGCCAGCAGTGAAATCAGGGACCAGCCCCAGCATTTT. Amino acid sequence: CASSEIRDQPQHF.